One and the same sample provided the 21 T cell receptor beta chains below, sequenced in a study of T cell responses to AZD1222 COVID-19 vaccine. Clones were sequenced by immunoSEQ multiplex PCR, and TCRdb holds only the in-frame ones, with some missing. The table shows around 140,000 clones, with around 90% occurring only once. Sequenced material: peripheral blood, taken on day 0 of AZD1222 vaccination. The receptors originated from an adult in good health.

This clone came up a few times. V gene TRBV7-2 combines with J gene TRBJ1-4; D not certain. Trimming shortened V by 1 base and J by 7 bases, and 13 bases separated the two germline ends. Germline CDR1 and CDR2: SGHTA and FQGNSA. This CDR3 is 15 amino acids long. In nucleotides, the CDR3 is TGTGCCAGCAGCTTAGTGGCAGCGGGAGGTGAAAAACTGTTTTTT. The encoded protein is CASSLVAAGGEKLFF.

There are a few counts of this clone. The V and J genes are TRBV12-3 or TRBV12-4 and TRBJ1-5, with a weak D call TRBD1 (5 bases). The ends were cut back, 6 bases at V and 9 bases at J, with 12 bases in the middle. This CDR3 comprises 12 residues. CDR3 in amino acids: CASSPQGSPQHF. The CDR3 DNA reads TGTGCCAGCAGCCCCCAGGGTTCGCCCCAGCATTTT.

CDR3 in amino acids: CSARFTEAFF. In DNA, the CDR3 is TGCAGTGCTAGGTTTACTGAAGCTTTCTTT. The rearrangement uses TRBV20-1 and TRBJ1-1; D is unresolved. CDR1 is DFQATT and CDR2 is SNEGSKA in the germline V gene (reference sequence). CDR3 length: 10 residues. Trimming removed 3 bases at V and 5 bases at J, with 4 bases between.

The CDR3 protein is CASSEDVSGDTQYF. CDR3 DNA: TGTGCCAGCAGTGAGGATGTTTCCGGAGATACGCAGTATTTT. The chain carries TRBV2 and TRBJ2-3, with no clear D. The CDR3 consists of 14 residues. Between the trimmed V and J ends, which lost 3 bases and 5 bases, there was a span of 12 bases. CDR1 and CDR2 from the germline V gene are SNHLY and FYNNEI.

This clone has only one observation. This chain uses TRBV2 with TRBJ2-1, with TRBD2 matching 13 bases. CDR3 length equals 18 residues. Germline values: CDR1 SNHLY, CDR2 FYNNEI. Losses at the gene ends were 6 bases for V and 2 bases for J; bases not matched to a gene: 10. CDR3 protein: CASRETSGRPTAYNEQFF. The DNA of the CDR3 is TGTGCCAGCAGGGAGACTAGCGGGAGGCCGACCGCCTACAATGAGCAGTTCTTC. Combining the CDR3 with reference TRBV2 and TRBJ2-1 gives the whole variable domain EPEVTQTPSHQVTQMGQEVILRCVPISNHLYFYWYRQILGQKVEFLVSFYNNEISEKSEIFDDQFSVERPDGSNFTLKIRSTKLEDSAMYFCASRETSGRPTAYNEQFFGPGTRLTVL.

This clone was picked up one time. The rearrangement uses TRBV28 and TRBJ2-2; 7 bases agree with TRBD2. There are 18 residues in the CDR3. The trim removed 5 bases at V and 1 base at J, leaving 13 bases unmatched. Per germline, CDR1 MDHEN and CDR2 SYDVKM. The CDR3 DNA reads TGTGCCAGCAGTACTCTCCCGGGAGCGGGGCTGAACACCGGGGAGCTGTTTTTT. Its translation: CASSTLPGAGLNTGELFF. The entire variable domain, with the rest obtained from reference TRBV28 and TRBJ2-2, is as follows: DVKVTQSSRYLVKRTGEKVFLECVQDMDHENMFWYRQDPGLGLRLIYFSYDVKMKEKGDIPEGYSVSREKKERFSLILESASTNQTSMYLCASSTLPGAGLNTGELFFGEGSRLTVL.

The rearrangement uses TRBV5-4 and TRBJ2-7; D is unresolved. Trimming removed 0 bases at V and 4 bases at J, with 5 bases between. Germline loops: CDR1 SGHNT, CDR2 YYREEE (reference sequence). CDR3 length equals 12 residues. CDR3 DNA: TGTGCCAGCAGCTTGGGTCGGTACGAGCAGTACTTC. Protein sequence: CASSLGRYEQYF.

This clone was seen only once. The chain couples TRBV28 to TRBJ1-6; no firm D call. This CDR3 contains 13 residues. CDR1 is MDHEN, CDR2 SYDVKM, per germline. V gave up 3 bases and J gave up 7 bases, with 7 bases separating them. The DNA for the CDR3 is TGTGCCAGCAGTTTTTCTTTAAATTCACCCCTCCACTTT. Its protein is CASSFSLNSPLHF.

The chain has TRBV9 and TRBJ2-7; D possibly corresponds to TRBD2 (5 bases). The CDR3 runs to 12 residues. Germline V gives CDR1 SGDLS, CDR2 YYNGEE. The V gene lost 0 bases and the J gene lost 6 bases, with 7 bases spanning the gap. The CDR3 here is CASSVVAGEQYF. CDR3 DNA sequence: TGTGCCAGCAGCGTAGTGGCGGGCGAGCAGTACTTC.

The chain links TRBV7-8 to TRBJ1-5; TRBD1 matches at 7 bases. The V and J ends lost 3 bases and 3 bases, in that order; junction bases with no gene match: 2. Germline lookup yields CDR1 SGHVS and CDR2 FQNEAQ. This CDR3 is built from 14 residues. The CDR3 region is CASSFGQVNQPQHF. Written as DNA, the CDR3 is TGTGCCAGCAGCTTCGGACAGGTCAATCAGCCCCAGCATTTT.

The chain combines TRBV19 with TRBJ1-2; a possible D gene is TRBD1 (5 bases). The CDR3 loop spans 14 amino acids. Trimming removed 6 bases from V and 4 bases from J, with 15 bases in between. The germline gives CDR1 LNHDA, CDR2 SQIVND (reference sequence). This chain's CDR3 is CASSAPQGGYGYTF. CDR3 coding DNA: TGTGCCAGTAGCGCCCCCCAGGGTGGCTATGGCTACACCTTC.

DNA of the CDR3: TGTGCCAGCAGCCTGAACACGGGAAACACCATATATTTT. This translates into CASSLNTGNTIYF. The genes are TRBV7-9 and TRBJ1-3; D remains unclear. V lost 5 bases, J lost 4 bases, and 9 bases lay in between. Germline V lookup: CDR1 SEHNR, CDR2 FQNEAQ (reference sequence). The CDR3 covers 13 residues.

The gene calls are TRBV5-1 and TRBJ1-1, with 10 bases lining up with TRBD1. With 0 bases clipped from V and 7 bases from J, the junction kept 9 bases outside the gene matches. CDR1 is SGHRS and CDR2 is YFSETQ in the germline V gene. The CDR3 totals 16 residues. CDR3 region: CASSLAETGGSVEAFF. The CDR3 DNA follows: TGCGCCAGCAGCTTGGCCGAGACAGGGGGCTCGGTTGAAGCTTTCTTT.

The CDR3 loop is CASSEAAGDYNEQFF. CDR3 coding DNA: TGTGCCAGCAGTGAAGCGGCGGGAGACTACAATGAGCAGTTCTTC. This sequence joins TRBV2 and TRBJ2-1; 7 bases map to TRBD2. Losses at the gene ends were 0 bases for V and 3 bases for J; bases not matched to a gene: 2. The CDR3 is 15 amino acids. Germline values: CDR1 SNHLY, CDR2 FYNNEI.

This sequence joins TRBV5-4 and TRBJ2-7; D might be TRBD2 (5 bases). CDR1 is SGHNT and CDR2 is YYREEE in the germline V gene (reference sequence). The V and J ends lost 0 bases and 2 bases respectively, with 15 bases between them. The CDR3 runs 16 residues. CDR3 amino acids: CASSLGGVGSTYEQYF. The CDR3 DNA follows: TGTGCCAGCAGCTTGGGGGGTGTGGGGAGCACCTACGAGCAGTACTTC.

CDR3 coding DNA: TGCGCCAGCGGAGTCTCCACGACAGATACGCAGTATTTT. This encodes CASGVSTTDTQYF. The gene calls are TRBV4-1 and TRBJ2-3; no clear D gene. V shed 8 bases and J shed 3 bases, with 12 bases lying between them. Germline CDR1 MGHRA, CDR2 YSYEKL. The CDR3 sequence is 13 residues long.

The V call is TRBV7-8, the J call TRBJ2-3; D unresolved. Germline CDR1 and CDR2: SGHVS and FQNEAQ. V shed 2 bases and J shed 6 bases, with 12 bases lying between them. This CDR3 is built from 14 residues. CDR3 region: CASSLYALEDTQYF. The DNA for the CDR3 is TGTGCCAGCAGCTTATATGCCCTAGAGGATACGCAGTATTTT.

Here the CDR3 reads CASSLTEGNSPLHF. CDR3 nucleotide sequence: TGTGCCAGCAGTCTTACTGAAGGGAATTCACCCCTCCACTTT. The rearrangement uses TRBV28 and TRBJ1-6; D ambiguous. The CDR3 runs 14 residues. Germline V gene data show CDR1 as MDHEN and CDR2 as SYDVKM. V was trimmed by 5 bases and J by 7 bases, leaving 12 bases between them.

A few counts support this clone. The CDR3, as DNA: TGTGCCAGCAGCGTACTAGCGGGGGGGCCAGGGATAGAGACCCAGTACTTC. This sequence encodes CASSVLAGGPGIETQYF. This sequence joins TRBV9 and TRBJ2-5; 12 bases are a match to TRBD2. Trimming cost V 1 base and J 4 bases; bases outside gene matches: 8. The germline V gene encodes CDR1 SGDLS and CDR2 YYNGEE. This CDR3 is built from 17 residues. Combining the CDR3 with reference TRBV9 and TRBJ2-5 gives the whole variable domain DSGVTQTPKHLITATGQRVTLRCSPRSGDLSVYWYQQSLDQGLQFLIQYYNGEERAKGNILERFSAQQFPDLHSELNLSSLELGDSALYFCASSVLAGGPGIETQYFGPGTRLLVL.

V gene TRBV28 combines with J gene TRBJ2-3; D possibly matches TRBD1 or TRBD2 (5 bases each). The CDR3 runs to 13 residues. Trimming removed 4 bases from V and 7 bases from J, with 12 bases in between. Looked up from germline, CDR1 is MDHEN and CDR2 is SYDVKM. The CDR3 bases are TGTGCCAGCAGTTGGGGGAAGCCCCATACGCAGTATTTT. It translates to CASSWGKPHTQYF.

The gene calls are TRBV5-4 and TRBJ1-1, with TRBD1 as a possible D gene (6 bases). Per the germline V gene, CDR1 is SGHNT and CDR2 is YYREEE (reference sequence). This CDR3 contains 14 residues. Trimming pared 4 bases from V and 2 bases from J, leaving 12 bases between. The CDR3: CASSHRTANTEAFF. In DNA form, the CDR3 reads TGTGCCAGCAGCCATCGGACAGCCAACACTGAAGCTTTCTTT.